These T cell receptor beta chains were read from a single sample in a study of post-analysis software for immune sequencing data. TCRdb redid the calling of the PCR reads with MiXCR, one entry per CDR3 protein. The sample records hundreds of thousands of distinct CDR3 sequences, approximately 45% being singletons. The sample consisted of blood. These receptors originate from a girl aged 5-17 years with multiple sclerosis. Both conserved end residues are part of each CDR3. D genes are given only for firm matches. The listing skips clone size in some rows; elsewhere it reads once, few, many or a size class.

>TRBV3-1|TRBD1|TRBJ2-3|NA
TGTGCCAGCAGCCAAGTCAAGGGACAGGGGGCAAATACGCAGTATTTT
CASSQVKGQGANTQYF
>TRBV28|TRBD2|TRBJ2-3|few
TGTGCCACCAATTTAGGACTAGCCGCTTTCACAGATACGCAGTATTTT
CATNLGLAAFTDTQYF
>TRBV20-1|NA|TRBJ2-7|NA
TGCAGTGCTCTTCCGCCGGGCGTTTCCTACGAGCAGTACTTC
CSALPPGVSYEQYF
>TRBV12-3/TRBV12-4|NA|TRBJ2-5|NA
TGTGCCAGCACCGGCGGGCGGAGGGAGACCCAGTACTTC
CASTGGRRETQYF
>TRBV20-1|NA|TRBJ1-2|NA
TGCACCCATGGGGGGCGAGGTGGCTACACCTTC
CTHGGRGGYTF
>TRBV6-4|NA|TRBJ2-1|NA
TGTGCCAGCAGTGACTCGAAGAGGGCCGGGTCCCACAATGAGCAGTTCTTC
CASSDSKRAGSHNEQFF
>TRBV11-2|NA|TRBJ2-1|NA
TGTGCCAGCAGCCCTATAAGACAGAAAAGCTCCTACAATGAGCAGTTCTTC
CASSPIRQKSSYNEQFF
>TRBV20-1|NA|TRBJ1-1|few
TGCAGTGCTAGGGGTACTAGGGAAGCTTTCTTT
CSARGTREAFF
>TRBV27|TRBD1|TRBJ2-2|NA
TGTGCCAGCAGTCAGGACAGGGTCACCGGGGAGCTGTTTTTT
CASSQDRVTGELFF
>TRBV7-2|TRBD2|TRBJ2-7|few
TGTGCCAGCAGCTCTCGCCTAGCGGGGTCCTCCTACGAGCAGTACTTC
CASSSRLAGSSYEQYF
>TRBV6-5|NA|TRBJ1-1|NA
TGTGCCAGCAGTTACCAGCGGGCTACTGGAGCTTTCTTT
CASSYQRATGAFF
>TRBV10-3|NA|TRBJ2-3|NA
TGTGCCATCAGTGACCGAGGGGGGAGGGCCGCAGATACGCAGTATTTT
CAISDRGGRAADTQYF
>TRBV7-9|NA|TRBJ2-6|NA
TGTGCCAGCAGCTTAGGGCAGGGTTATTCTGGGGCCAACGTCCTGACTTTC
CASSLGQGYSGANVLTF
>TRBV12-3/TRBV12-4|NA|TRBJ2-3|NA
TGTGCCAGCACCGGGGGTATCGGCACAGATACGCAGTATTTT
CASTGGIGTDTQYF
>TRBV20-1|TRBD1|TRBJ1-5|NA
TGCAGTGCTCGGACCGGGACAGGGGTATATCAGCCCCAGCATTTT
CSARTGTGVYQPQHF
>TRBV12-3/TRBV12-4|TRBD1|TRBJ1-5|NA
TGTGCCAGCAGTGGACAGGGGAATAGCAATCAGCCCCAGCATTTT
CASSGQGNSNQPQHF
>TRBV7-2|TRBD1|TRBJ1-5|NA
TGTGCCAGCAGCTTAGACAGGGGGCCGTCTCAGCCCCAGCATTTT
CASSLDRGPSQPQHF
>TRBV4-3|TRBD1|TRBJ2-6|NA
TGCGCCAGCAGCCAAGATCCCGCAGGGGGCTCTGGGGCCAACGTCCTGACTTTC
CASSQDPAGGSGANVLTF
>TRBV27|TRBD1|TRBJ2-1|few
TGTGCCAGCAGTTTAGCTCTGACAGGGGCTGCGTCCAGACGTGAGCAGTTCTTC
CASSLALTGAASRREQFF
>TRBV7-3|TRBD2|TRBJ2-1|NA
TGTGCCAGCAGCTTAAAACCGGGACTAGCGGGAGGGGCCTACAATGAGCAGTTCTTC
CASSLKPGLAGGAYNEQFF
>TRBV28|NA|TRBJ2-1|NA
TGTGCCAGCAGTTTATCAGCGGAGGAGCAGTTCTTC
CASSLSAEEQFF
>TRBV7-3|TRBD1|TRBJ1-2|NA
TGTGCCAGCAGCCCAATCCCGGGACAGACTGGCTACACCTTC
CASSPIPGQTGYTF
>TRBV15|NA|TRBJ1-1|NA
TGTGCCACCAGCAGAGATCGAGCTATGACTGAAGCTTTCTTT
CATSRDRAMTEAFF
>TRBV5-6|NA|TRBJ2-5|few
TGTGCCAGCGCCAGGCCAGGTCAGGAGACCCAGTACTTC
CASARPGQETQYF
>TRBV11-3|TRBD2|TRBJ2-1|once
TGTGCCAGCAGCTCTAGCGGGAGGGCCTTCAATGAGCAGTTCTTC
CASSSSGRAFNEQFF
>TRBV7-7|TRBD2|TRBJ2-1|NA
TGTGCTACCAGCTTGGAACTAGCGGGAGGAAACAATGAGCAGTTCTTC
CATSLELAGGNNEQFF
>TRBV12-3/TRBV12-4|NA|TRBJ1-2|NA
TGTGCCAGCAGTTCGAAGCGGATAGACTATGGCTACACCTTC
CASSSKRIDYGYTF
>TRBV5-1|NA|TRBJ2-3|few
TGCGCCAGCAGCTTGGATCCTAGCAAGGATACGCAGTATTTT
CASSLDPSKDTQYF
>TRBV6-6|NA|TRBJ1-1|NA
TGTGCCAGCGGCCAAGCTGCGACCCCATGGGAAGCTTTCTTT
CASGQAATPWEAFF
>TRBV10-3|NA|TRBJ2-3|NA
TGTGCCATCAGCCCCGACAAGCAGCTTACCACAGATACGCAGTATTTT
CAISPDKQLTTDTQYF
>TRBV9|NA|TRBJ1-1|NA
TGTGCCAGCAGCGTAGTCGAGTGGGCTGAAGCTTTCTTT
CASSVVEWAEAFF
>TRBV20-1|NA|TRBJ2-5|NA
TGCAGTGCTAGCGTAGGCTTCGAGTACCAAGAGACCCAGTACTTC
CSASVGFEYQETQYF
>TRBV10-3|NA|TRBJ2-1|few
TGTGCCATCAGTGAGGGGACTCCTAAGGAGCAGTTCTTC
CAISEGTPKEQFF
>TRBV28|NA|TRBJ2-3|NA
TGTGCCAGCAGTCCAGCGCGTGACAGCCGCACAGATACGCAGTATTTT
CASSPARDSRTDTQYF
>TRBV7-2|TRBD2|TRBJ2-3|few
TGTGCCAGCAGCTTAGCGGGACTAGCCGAAAGGGATACGCAGTATTTT
CASSLAGLAERDTQYF
>TRBV5-8|NA|TRBJ2-7|NA
TGTGCCAGCCTTAGGGGGGTCCACGAGCAGTACTTC
CASLRGVHEQYF
>TRBV11-2|NA|TRBJ2-3|NA
TGTGCCAGCAGCCGAACCCCGGGTGTCCCTAGCACAGATACGCAGTATTTT
CASSRTPGVPSTDTQYF
>TRBV28|TRBD2|TRBJ2-5|NA
TGTGCCAGCAGTTCCCCGGGACTAGCGGTACTCCAAGAGACCCAGTACTTC
CASSSPGLAVLQETQYF
>TRBV4-1|TRBD2|TRBJ2-7|few
TGCGCCAGCAGCCAATACACCGGGACTAGCGGGAGGGCCTACGAGCAGTACTTC
CASSQYTGTSGRAYEQYF
>TRBV24-1|NA|TRBJ2-5|NA
TGTGCCACCAGTGGATTAGGCAATGAGCAGTACTTC
CATSGLGNEQYF
>TRBV6-2/TRBV6-3|TRBD2|TRBJ2-7|few
TGTGCCAGCAGTTACACCCCGGGGACTAGCGGGAACCCCTACGAGCAGTACTTC
CASSYTPGTSGNPYEQYF
>TRBV4-2|NA|TRBJ2-7|NA
TGTGCCAGCAGCCAACAATCGAGAAACGAGCAGTACTTC
CASSQQSRNEQYF
>TRBV28|NA|TRBJ2-3|NA
TGTGCCAGCAGTTTGGCCTCCCTTGGGGATACGCAGTATTTT
CASSLASLGDTQYF
>TRBV6-5|TRBD2|TRBJ2-1|NA
TGTGCCAGCAGTTACCTTGGTTCTTGGCTAGCGGGAGTGAATGAGCAGTTCTTC
CASSYLGSWLAGVNEQFF
>TRBV20-1|NA|TRBJ2-4|few
TGCAGTGCGGCAGCCAACATTCAGTACTTC
CSAAANIQYF
>TRBV10-3|TRBD2|TRBJ2-1|NA
TGTGCCATCAGCGAGGAAGGACTAGCGGAGGGTTACAATGAGCAGTTCTTC
CAISEEGLAEGYNEQFF
>TRBV7-2|NA|TRBJ2-1|few
TGTGCCAGCAGTGCGGCTGACAATGAGCAGTTCTTC
CASSAADNEQFF
>TRBV27|TRBD1|TRBJ2-5|NA
TGTGCCAGCAGAATGAGGGGACAGAAAGAGACCCAGTACTTC
CASRMRGQKETQYF
>TRBV20-1|TRBD2|TRBJ2-4|once
TGCAGTGCTAGGGCGCGGGAGTTTCTCATTCAGTACTTC
CSARAREFLIQYF
>TRBV21-1|NA|TRBJ1-3|once
TGTGCCAGCAGCACGCCGGGACAGGCCGTGCTCTCTGGAAACACCATATATTTT
CASSTPGQAVLSGNTIYF
>TRBV28|NA|TRBJ2-7|NA
TGTGCCGCTACCGGGACACCCCTGAGGGAGCAGTACTTC
CAATGTPLREQYF
>TRBV20-1|TRBD2|TRBJ2-7|few
TGCAGTGCTGCCCCCGCAGGAGGGACTAGCGGGTTCTCCTACGAGCAGTACTTC
CSAAPAGGTSGFSYEQYF
>TRBV24-1|NA|TRBJ2-3|NA
TGTGCCACCAGTGAAGCGGAAACAGATACGCAGTATTTT
CATSEAETDTQYF
>TRBV4-1|TRBD2|TRBJ2-7|few
TGCGCCAGCAGCCAAGAGGGACTAGCGGGAAACGAGCAGTACTTC
CASSQEGLAGNEQYF